Following are 25 T cell receptor beta chains from one sample sequenced in a study of OX40 agonist ivuxolimab in advanced cancers. Sequencing used immunoSEQ multiplex PCR; TCRdb keeps in-frame clones, though not all of them. Of some 79,000 clones in the sample, around 90% are singletons; the top ten hold over 0.35%. The sample was CD4+ or CD8+ T cells sorted from blood, taken in a trial of the OX40 agonist ivuxolimab. The origin of the receptors is an adult with an advanced solid tumor such as melanoma, head and neck, liver or kidney cancer.

The CDR3 is CAWSSSRGLQPQHF. The CDR3, as DNA: TGTGCCTGGAGTTCTTCCAGGGGGTTACAGCCCCAGCATTTT. The chain links TRBV30 to TRBJ1-5; 7 positions agree with TRBD1. The CDR3 sequence is 14 residues long. Germline trimming cut 2 bases from V and 7 bases from J; bases unmatched to any gene: 8. CDR1 and CDR2 (germline): GTSNPN, SVGIG (reference sequence).

This chain joins TRBV9 and TRBJ2-3; TRBD2 aligns across 8 bases. Germline CDR1 SGDLS, CDR2 YYNGEE. Unmatched junction bases numbered 20, after V lost 2 bases and J lost 6 bases. There are 19 residues in the CDR3. In DNA, the CDR3 is TGTGCCAGCAGCGTCGACCTAACCCATAGCGGGACTGGGTGGGATACGCAGTATTTT. Its translation: CASSVDLTHSGTGWDTQYF. The whole variable domain, filled in from reference TRBV9 and TRBJ2-3, reads DSGVTQTPKHLITATGQRVTLRCSPRSGDLSVYWYQQSLDQGLQFLIQYYNGEERAKGNILERFSAQQFPDLHSELNLSSLELGDSALYFCASSVDLTHSGTGWDTQYFGPGTRLTVL.

This clone was seen a single time. The rearrangement joins TRBV2 to TRBJ2-3; 10 positions agree with TRBD2. Germline values: CDR1 SNHLY, CDR2 FYNNEI. V lost 8 bases to trimming and J lost 2 bases; unmatched junction nucleotides: 10. CDR3 size: 16 residues. The CDR3 here is CASSPLGTSATDTQYF. DNA of the CDR3: TGTGCCAGCTCCCCCTTGGGGACTAGCGCCACAGATACGCAGTATTTT.

This chain connects TRBV19 to TRBJ2-2; 8 bases are shared with TRBD2. The germline V gene encodes CDR1 LNHDA and CDR2 SQIVND (reference sequence). J lost 5 bases, V lost 11 bases, and 4 bases had no gene match. This CDR3 region has 12 residues. This CDR3 is CAGAGVTGELFF. The CDR3 DNA reads as TGTGCCGGAGCGGGAGTTACCGGGGAGCTGTTTTTT.

This clone has a single count. The rearrangement links TRBV7-8 to TRBJ1-3, with TRBD1 as a possible D gene (5 bases). The CDR3 totals 16 residues. From germline, CDR1 is SGHVS and CDR2 FQNEAQ. V dropped 4 bases and J dropped 3 bases, with 16 bases sitting between them. CDR3 sequence: CASSSGWGVIGNTIYF. As DNA, the CDR3 is TGTGCCAGCAGCTCGGGGTGGGGGGTTATTGGAAACACCATATATTTT.

The chain joins TRBV18 to TRBJ2-2; D assignment may be TRBD1 or TRBD2 (5 bases each). The V gene lost 3 bases and the J gene lost 1 base, with 15 bases spanning the gap. Germline CDR1 and CDR2: KGHSH and LQKENI. The CDR3 runs to 17 residues. The DNA for the CDR3 is TGTGCCAGCTCACCCACGGGACCCAGGCAGAACACCGGGGAGCTGTTTTTT. Translating gives CASSPTGPRQNTGELFF.

This rearrangement joins TRBV5-1 to TRBJ1-3; 7 bases line up with TRBD1. Germline CDR1 SGHRS, CDR2 YFSETQ. The V segment lost 4 bases and the J segment 2 bases; nucleotides outside the gene matches: 6. The CDR3 sequence is 15 residues long. The CDR3 DNA follows: TGCGCCAGCAGCCGGGACAGCCTCACTGGAAACACCATATATTTT. Encoded protein: CASSRDSLTGNTIYF.

The chain recombines TRBV14 with TRBJ2-3; 7 positions agree with TRBD2. The CDR3 loop spans 15 amino acids. Trimming took 4 bases from V and 7 from J; bases not matched to a gene: 11. Germline assignment: CDR1 SGHDN and CDR2 FVKESK. The CDR3 region has the DNA TGTGCCAGCAGCCCACCTCTCGCGGGAGTACATACGCAGTATTTT. This gives the protein CASSPPLAGVHTQYF.

The rearrangement joins TRBV29-1 to TRBJ1-4; 7 bases are a match to TRBD1. CDR3 size: 15 residues. Germline CDR1 reads SQVTM; CDR2 reads ANQGSEA. The V gene end was trimmed by 5 bases and the J gene end by 0 bases; junction bases not matched to a gene: 6. This CDR3 reads CSVRDRAATNEKLFF. For the CDR3, the DNA is TGCAGCGTTCGAGACAGGGCTGCAACTAATGAAAAACTGTTTTTT.

V gene TRBV6-5 combines with J gene TRBJ1-1; no definite D call. The CDR3 extends over 13 amino acids. Trimming pared 5 bases from V and 4 bases from J, leaving 11 bases between. CDR1 is MNHEY, CDR2 SVGAGI, per germline. DNA of the CDR3: TGTGCCAGCAGTCTAAAGAGAGGCACTGAAGCTTTCTTT. As protein: CASSLKRGTEAFF.

V is TRBV21-1 and J is TRBJ1-1; TRBD1 is the table's D call and was not checked against the DNA. TRBV21-1 is an annotated pseudogene. The CDR3 runs 12 residues. The CDR3 DNA reads as TGTGCCCCCAACACAGGAGGACAGATGGCTTTCTTT. It encodes CAPNTGGQMAFF.

This rearrangement joins TRBV28 to TRBJ2-7; D is perhaps TRBD2 (6 bases). CDR1 is MDHEN, CDR2 SYDVKM, per germline. CDR3 length equals 14 residues. V was shortened by 4 bases and J by 6 bases, with 16 bases between the two germline ends. The CDR3 reads CASSYTGSRVEQYF. The CDR3 DNA is TGTGCCAGCAGTTACACCGGGAGCCGGGTCGAGCAGTACTTC.

The J gene is TRBJ2-7, the V gene TRBV6-1, with TRBD1 matching over 12 bases. The CDR3 is 15 amino acids. Trimming removed 6 bases from V and 3 bases from J; junction bases left unmatched: 6. Germline V gene data show CDR1 as MNHNS and CDR2 as SASEGT. The CDR3 DNA reads as TGTGCCAGCAGCGAGGGGACAGGGGGCTTCTACGAGCAGTACTTC. This translates into CASSEGTGGFYEQYF.

The gene calls are TRBV4-1 and TRBJ2-7; tentatively, D is TRBD1 or TRBD2 (6 bases each). Germline loops: CDR1 MGHRA, CDR2 YSYEKL. V lost 5 bases, J lost 2 bases, and 13 bases lay in between. This CDR3 is 14 amino acids long. CDR3 DNA sequence: TGCGCCAGCAGCAGGGGGGAACCCCCCTACGAGCAGTACTTC. This encodes CASSRGEPPYEQYF.

V is TRBV28 and J is TRBJ1-1, with D possibly TRBD1 on 5 matching bases. This CDR3 has 15 amino acids. CDR1 is MDHEN and CDR2 is SYDVKM in the germline V gene. V lost 5 bases, J lost 1 base, and 14 bases lay in between. The CDR3 sequence: CASSPAGGKNTEAFF. The DNA of the CDR3 is TGTGCCAGCAGTCCTGCGGGGGGTAAGAACACTGAAGCTTTCTTT.

The rearrangement uses TRBV27 and TRBJ2-5, with TRBD2 matching 9 bases. The length of the CDR3 is 14 residues. V lost 2 bases to trimming and J lost 4 bases; unmatched junction nucleotides: 2. Germline CDR1 reads MNHEY; CDR2 reads SMNVEV (reference sequence). The CDR3 spells CASSLAGGSETQYF. The CDR3 DNA reads as TGTGCCAGCAGTTTAGCGGGAGGGTCAGAGACCCAGTACTTC.

The chain has TRBV2 and TRBJ2-1; D may be TRBD1 (5 bases). The germline gives CDR1 SNHLY, CDR2 FYNNEI. The CDR3 covers 15 residues. The germline V and J ends were trimmed by 3 bases and 5 bases, with 14 bases remaining between them. The CDR3 region has the DNA TGTGCCAGCAGTGACGGTGGGGCAGGGCACAATGAGCAGTTCTTC. Encoded protein: CASSDGGAGHNEQFF.

This sequence joins TRBV5-8 and TRBJ1-1; 10 bases fit TRBD1. The junction had 12 bases not matched to a gene; V was cut back by 4 bases and J by 6 bases. Germline V gene lookup returns CDR1 SGHTS and CDR2 YDEGEE. The CDR3 consists of 16 residues. The CDR3 loop reads CASSLTGTGVLAEAFF. The CDR3 DNA sequence: TGTGCCAGCAGCCTAACCGGGACAGGGGTTTTGGCTGAAGCTTTCTTT.

V usage is TRBV19 and J usage is TRBJ1-5; maybe TRBD1 (6 bases). CDR1 and CDR2 (germline): LNHDA, SQIVND (reference sequence). The CDR3 runs 13 residues. V was clipped by 6 bases and J by 6 bases, with 12 bases between them. The CDR3 region has the DNA TGTGCCAGTAGCCCGAGAGGGGGTCAGCCCCAGCATTTT. It codes for CASSPRGGQPQHF.

The V call is TRBV18, the J call TRBJ2-6, with D perhaps assigned TRBD1 or TRBD2 (5 bases each). Trimming stripped 2 bases from V and 1 base from J, with 15 bases between. Germline-derived CDR1 and CDR2 are KGHSH and LQKENI. This CDR3 contains 18 residues. DNA for the CDR3: TGTGCCAGCTCACCAGTGTCAGGGAGTCGGTCTGGGGCCAACGTCCTGACTTTC. This encodes CASSPVSGSRSGANVLTF. Full variable domain (rest looked up from reference TRBV18 and TRBJ2-6): NAGVMQNPRHLVRRRGQEARLRCSPMKGHSHVYWYRQLPEEGLKFMVYLQKENIIDESGMPKERFSAEFPKEGPSILRIQQVVRGDSAAYFCASSPVSGSRSGANVLTFGAGSRLTVL.

The V and J genes are TRBV5-4 and TRBJ2-5; 10 positions match TRBD2. V was clipped by 4 bases and J by 5 bases; unmatched bases: 5. Per germline, CDR1 SGHNT and CDR2 YYREEE (reference sequence). The CDR3 is 14 amino acids. CDR3 nucleotide sequence: TGTGCCAGCAGCCTAGCGGGAGTAAGTGAGACCCAGTACTTC. It specifies CASSLAGVSETQYF.

The chain combines TRBV2 with TRBJ1-2; the D is unclear. Germline CDR1 and CDR2: SNHLY and FYNNEI. The CDR3 is made up of 15 amino acids. Trimming took 2 bases from V and 5 from J, leaving 15 bases between them. In nucleotides, the CDR3 is TGTGCCAGCAGTGAATCGACGACTGTAGTTTATGGCTACACCTTC. Its translation: CASSESTTVVYGYTF.

V gene TRBV19 combines with J gene TRBJ2-6; D remains ambiguous. The CDR3 has 15 amino acids. The germline gives CDR1 LNHDA, CDR2 SQIVND (reference sequence). The germline V and J ends were trimmed by 7 bases and 2 bases, with 12 bases remaining between them. The CDR3 bases are TGTGCCAGTAAGGAGACTGACGCTGGGGCCAACGTCCTGACTTTC. This translates into CASKETDAGANVLTF.

The rearrangement uses TRBV4-3 and TRBJ1-2; D call uncertain. The V end was cut by 0 bases, the J end by 5 bases, with 16 bases between. Per germline, CDR1 LGHNA and CDR2 YSLEER. This CDR3 spans 16 amino acids. This chain's CDR3 is CASSQDGIGKVYGYTF. CDR3 in DNA: TGCGCCAGCAGCCAAGATGGTATAGGGAAAGTGTATGGCTACACCTTC.

This clone was seen once. The rearrangement joins TRBV7-6 to TRBJ2-5; TRBD2 matches at 12 bases. From germline, CDR1 is SGHVS and CDR2 FNYEAQ. The CDR3 is 19 residues long. V was clipped by 5 bases and J by 5 bases; unmatched bases: 18. This CDR3 reads CASSGGLAGGPVSQETQYF. In DNA form, the CDR3 reads TGTGCCAGCAGCGGGGGGCTAGCGGGAGGGCCGGTTTCTCAGGAGACCCAGTACTTC.